This paragraph reports one T cell receptor (beta chain). It was CD45RO-negative cells, positively selected for CCR7, that made up naive CD8 cells, with terminally differentiated effector memory CD45RA+ cells excluded. Method: immunoSEQ multiplex PCR; TCRdb's copy keeps in-frame clones and lacks some. Of about 2.2 million clones listed, approximately 94% are singletons. The data originate from a study of shared clonotypes between healthy human individuals. The sequenced material came from naive CD8+ T cells from PBMCs. This TCR was recovered from a man between 18 and 35 years old in good health. Some clones in this sample may be carry-over from other donors' samples.

The CDR3 loop is CASSQHEDIGTGELFF. The CDR3 DNA reads as TGTGCCAGCTCCCAGCACGAGGATATAGGGACCGGGGAGCTGTTTTTT. The chain has TRBV27 and TRBJ2-2; D is uncertain. V shed 8 bases and J shed 5 bases, with 21 bases lying between them. Per germline, CDR1 MNHEY and CDR2 SMNVEV (reference sequence). The CDR3 sequence is 16 residues long.